This section outlines one T cell receptor beta chain sequence together with its context. Germline trimming cut 5 bases from V and 5 bases from J; bases unmatched to any gene: 11. The CDR3 has 16 amino acids. Germline V CDR1 and CDR2: SGHTA, FQGNSA. The repertoire was sequenced with immunoSEQ multiplex PCR; TCRdb's copy has only in-frame clones and lacks some. Of roughly 10,000 clones listed, about nine tenths are singletons. This sample stems from a study of OX40 agonist ivuxolimab in advanced cancers. The sequence was obtained from an adult with an advanced solid tumor such as melanoma, head and neck, liver or kidney cancer. The chain carries TRBV7-2 and TRBJ2-1; 8 positions agree with TRBD2. The sequences come from CD4+ or CD8+ T cells sorted from blood, collected in a trial of the OX40 agonist ivuxolimab. The CDR3 nucleotides read TGTGCCAGCAGCAACCCGACTGGGCGGGGGGACAATGAGCAGTTCTTC. Residues: CASSNPTGRGDNEQFF. The variable domain in full, with the rest retrieved from reference TRBV7-2 and TRBJ2-1, is GAGVSQSPSNKVTEKGKDVELRCDPISGHTALYWYRQSLGQGLEFLIYFQGNSAPDKSGLPSDRFSAERTGGSVSTLTIQRTQQEDSAVYLCASSNPTGRGDNEQFFGPGTRLTVL.